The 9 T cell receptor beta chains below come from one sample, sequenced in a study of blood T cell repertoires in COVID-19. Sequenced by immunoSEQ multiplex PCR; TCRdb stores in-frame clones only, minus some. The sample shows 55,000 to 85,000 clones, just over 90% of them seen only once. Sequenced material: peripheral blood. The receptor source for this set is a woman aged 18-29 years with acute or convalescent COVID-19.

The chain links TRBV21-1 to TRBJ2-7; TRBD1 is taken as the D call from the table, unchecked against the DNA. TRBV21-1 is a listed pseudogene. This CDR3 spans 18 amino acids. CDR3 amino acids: CASSKNRGGQGALWEQYF. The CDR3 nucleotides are TGTGCCAGCAGCAAAAATAGGGGTGGACAGGGGGCTTTGTGGGAGCAGTACTTC.

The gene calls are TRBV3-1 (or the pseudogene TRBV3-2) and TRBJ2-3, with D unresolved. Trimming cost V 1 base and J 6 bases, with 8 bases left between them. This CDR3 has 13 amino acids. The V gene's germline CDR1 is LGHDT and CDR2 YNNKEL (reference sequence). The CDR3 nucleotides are TGTGCCAGCAGCCAAGTCTACCGGGATACGCAGTATTTT. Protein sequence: CASSQVYRDTQYF.

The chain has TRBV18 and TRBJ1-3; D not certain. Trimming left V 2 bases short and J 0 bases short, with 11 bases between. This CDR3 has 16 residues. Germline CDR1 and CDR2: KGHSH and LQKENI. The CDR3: CASSPTTEFSGNTIYF. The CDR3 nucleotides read TGTGCCAGCTCACCAACAACGGAGTTCTCTGGAAACACCATATATTTT.

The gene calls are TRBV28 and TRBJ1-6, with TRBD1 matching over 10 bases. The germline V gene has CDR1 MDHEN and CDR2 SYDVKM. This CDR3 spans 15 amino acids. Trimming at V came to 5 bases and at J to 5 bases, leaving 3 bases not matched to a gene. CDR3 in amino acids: CASSDGQGDNSPLHF. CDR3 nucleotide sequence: TGTGCCAGCAGTGACGGACAGGGGGATAATTCACCCCTCCACTTT.

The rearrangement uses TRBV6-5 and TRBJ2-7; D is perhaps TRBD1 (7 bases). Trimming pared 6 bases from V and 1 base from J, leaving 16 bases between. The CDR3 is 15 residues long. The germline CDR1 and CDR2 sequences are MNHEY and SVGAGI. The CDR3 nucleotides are TGTGCCAGCAGGGGGGGAGCAGGGGGGTCCTACGAGCAGTACTTC. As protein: CASRGGAGGSYEQYF.

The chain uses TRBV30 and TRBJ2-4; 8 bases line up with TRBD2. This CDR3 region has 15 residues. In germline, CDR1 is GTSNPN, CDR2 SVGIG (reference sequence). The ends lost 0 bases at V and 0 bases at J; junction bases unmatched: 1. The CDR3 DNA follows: TGTGCCTGGAGTGTCGGGGGGGTAGCCAAAAACATTCAGTACTTC. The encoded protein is CAWSVGGVAKNIQYF.

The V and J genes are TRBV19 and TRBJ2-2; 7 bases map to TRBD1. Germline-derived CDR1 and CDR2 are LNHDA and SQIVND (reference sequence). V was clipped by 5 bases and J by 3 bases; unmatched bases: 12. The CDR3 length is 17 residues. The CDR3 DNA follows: TGTGCCAGTAGTTCCCCCGACAGGGATAGGGACACCGGGGAGCTGTTTTTT. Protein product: CASSSPDRDRDTGELFF.

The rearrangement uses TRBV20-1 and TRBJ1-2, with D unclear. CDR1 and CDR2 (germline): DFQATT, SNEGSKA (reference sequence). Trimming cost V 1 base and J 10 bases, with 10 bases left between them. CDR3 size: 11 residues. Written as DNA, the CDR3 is TGCAGTGCTAGAGTTTCGGGGTTCTACACCTTC. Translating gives CSARVSGFYTF.

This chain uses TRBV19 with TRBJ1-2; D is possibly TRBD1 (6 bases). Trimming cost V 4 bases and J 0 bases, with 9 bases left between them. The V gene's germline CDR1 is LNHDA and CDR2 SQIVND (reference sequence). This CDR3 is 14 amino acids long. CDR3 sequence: CASSRRTANYGYTF. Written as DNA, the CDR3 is TGTGCCAGTAGTAGAAGGACAGCTAACTATGGCTACACCTTC.